The 25 T cell receptor beta chains listed next were all sequenced from one sample in a study of OX40 agonist ivuxolimab in advanced cancers. Generated by immunoSEQ multiplex PCR, the TCRdb table keeps only in-frame clones and is missing some. The sample lists 80,000 to 90,000 clones; about 86% were seen once. Material: CD4+ or CD8+ T cells sorted from blood, obtained in a trial of the OX40 agonist ivuxolimab. The source is an adult with an advanced solid tumor such as melanoma, head and neck, liver or kidney cancer.

V and J are TRBV7-9 and TRBJ1-5; 12 nucleotides agree with TRBD1. This CDR3 has 15 amino acids. Trimming cost V 4 bases and J 5 bases; bases outside gene matches: 3. Per the germline V gene, CDR1 is SEHNR and CDR2 is FQNEAQ (reference sequence). Here the CDR3 DNA reads TGTGCCAGCAGCTCTGGGACAGGGGGCTATCAGCCCCAGCATTTT. It is translated as CASSSGTGGYQPQHF.

The J gene is TRBJ1-4, the V gene TRBV5-1, with a weak D call TRBD1 (5 bases). V lost 5 bases and J 6 bases, leaving 14 bases between the germline ends. The germline CDR1 and CDR2 sequences are SGHRS and YFSETQ. There are 14 residues in the CDR3. The CDR3 DNA sequence: TGCGCCAGCAGGCTGGGGCTAGGGGATGAAAAACTGTTTTTT. This translates into CASRLGLGDEKLFF.

The chain has TRBV5-6 and TRBJ1-1; no definite D call. V lost 4 bases to trimming and J lost 1 base, with 11 bases between them. CDR1 is SGHDT, CDR2 YYEEEE, per germline. The CDR3 runs to 14 residues. The CDR3: CASSRKAGNTEAFF. The DNA for the CDR3 is TGTGCCAGCAGCCGAAAGGCGGGGAACACTGAAGCTTTCTTT. Based on the CDR3 plus reference TRBV5-6 and TRBJ1-1, the full variable domain is DAGVTQSPTHLIKTRGQQVTLRCSPKSGHDTVSWYQQALGQGPQFIFQYYEEEERQRGNFPDRFSGHQFPNYSSELNVNALLLGDSALYLCASSRKAGNTEAFFGQGTRLTVV.

The chain recombines TRBV18 with TRBJ2-7; tentative D call: TRBD2 (6 bases). The length of the CDR3 is 12 residues. Germline CDR1 reads KGHSH; CDR2 reads LQKENI. Trimming shortened V by 6 bases and J by 5 bases, and 11 bases separated the two germline ends. CDR3 sequence (DNA): TGTGCCAGCTCTCCCGGGAGCGACGAGCAGTACTTC. This sequence encodes CASSPGSDEQYF. Complete variable domain (other parts from reference TRBV18 and TRBJ2-7): NAGVMQNPRHLVRRRGQEARLRCSPMKGHSHVYWYRQLPEEGLKFMVYLQKENIIDESGMPKERFSAEFPKEGPSILRIQQVVRGDSAAYFCASSPGSDEQYFGPGTRLTVT.

This chain connects TRBV5-4 to TRBJ2-5; TRBD1 aligns across 9 bases. The J call may be in error: the DNA end matches TRBJ2-7 better. CDR1 and CDR2 from the germline V gene are SGHNT and YYREEE (reference sequence). The CDR3 extends over 15 amino acids. CDR3 coding DNA: TGTGCCAGCAGCTTGCCCCGACAGGGGGTCTACGAGCAGTACTTC. This codes for CASSLPRQGVYEQYF.

V usage is TRBV5-6 and J usage is TRBJ1-2; 8 bases agree with TRBD1. The CDR3 has 14 residues. Germline lookup yields CDR1 SGHDT and CDR2 YYEEEE. J gave up 4 bases and V 4 bases, and 6 bases lay outside the gene matches. CDR3 bases: TGTGCCAGCAGCCCCGACAGGGGAGGCTATGGCTACACCTTC. It encodes CASSPDRGGYGYTF.

The genes are TRBV19 and TRBJ1-1; D gene ambiguous. Trimming took 3 bases from V and 1 from J, leaving 9 bases between them. Germline V gives CDR1 LNHDA, CDR2 SQIVND (reference sequence). This CDR3 has 14 residues. The CDR3 nucleotides are TGTGCCAGTAGTATCGGGAGTGGGAACACTGAAGCTTTCTTT. Protein sequence: CASSIGSGNTEAFF.

In its sample, this clone was seen a few times. The chain couples TRBV30 to TRBJ1-6; D is unresolved. The germline CDR1 and CDR2 sequences are GTSNPN and SVGIG (reference sequence). Trimming took off 4 bases at V and 7 bases at J, with 14 bases between the two ends. There are 14 residues in the CDR3. Written as DNA, the CDR3 is TGTGCCTGGACAATGCGGATGGCAAATTCACCCCTCCACTTT. Translation: CAWTMRMANSPLHF. The variable domain in full, with the rest retrieved from reference TRBV30 and TRBJ1-6, is SQTIHQWPATLVQPVGSPLSLECTVEGTSNPNLYWYRQAAGRGLQLLFYSVGIGQISSEVPQNLSASRPQDRQFILSSKKLLLSDSGFYLCAWTMRMANSPLHFGNGTRLTVT.

The chain uses TRBV10-3 and TRBJ1-1, with 7 bases lining up with TRBD1. V was pared by 6 bases and J by 0 bases, with 10 bases of the junction left unmatched. CDR3 size: 16 residues. The germline gives CDR1 ENHRY, CDR2 SYGVKD. The CDR3 nucleotides are TGTGCCATCAGCCCCCGGGACAGAACTATGAACACTGAAGCTTTCTTT. Its protein product is CAISPRDRTMNTEAFF.

The gene calls are TRBV27 and TRBJ1-2; D might be TRBD1 (6 bases). Germline loops: CDR1 MNHEY, CDR2 SMNVEV (reference sequence). The CDR3 spans 15 residues. Trimming removed 5 bases from V and 3 bases from J, with 16 bases in between. CDR3 in amino acids: CASSPIRGPDYGYTF. The CDR3 nucleotides are TGTGCCAGCAGTCCCATCAGGGGTCCCGACTATGGCTACACCTTC.

The J gene is TRBJ2-7, the V gene TRBV5-5; 11 nucleotides agree with TRBD1. V trimming: 4 bases; J trimming: 3 bases; junction bases outside the gene matches: 6. The CDR3 has 15 residues. Germline loops: CDR1 SGHKS, CDR2 YYEKEE (reference sequence). The DNA for the CDR3 is TGTGCCAGCAGCAACATCGGGACAGGGGGCTACGAGCAGTACTTC. This codes for CASSNIGTGGYEQYF.

The rearrangement links TRBV28 to TRBJ1-2; no clear D. Germline V gene data show CDR1 as MDHEN and CDR2 as SYDVKM. Trimming cost V 3 bases and J 7 bases, with 12 bases left between them. The CDR3 is 13 amino acids. The CDR3 spells CASSFLPSRGYTF. CDR3 coding DNA: TGTGCCAGCAGTTTCCTCCCAAGCCGTGGCTACACCTTC.

This clone was counted only a few times. The rearrangement joins TRBV7-9 to TRBJ2-7; 7 bases line up with TRBD1. Per germline, CDR1 SEHNR and CDR2 FQNEAQ (reference sequence). With 0 bases clipped from V and 6 bases from J, the junction kept 2 bases outside the gene matches. The CDR3 runs 13 residues. The CDR3 here is CASSLAAGGEQYF. CDR3 nucleotides: TGTGCCAGCAGCTTAGCGGCAGGGGGCGAGCAGTACTTC.

This rearrangement joins TRBV30 to TRBJ2-5; D is ambiguous. Trimming shortened V by 5 bases and J by 4 bases, and 5 bases separated the two germline ends. Germline values: CDR1 GTSNPN, CDR2 SVGIG (reference sequence). CDR3 length: 10 residues. CDR3 in DNA: TGTGCCTGGGGTATAGAGACCCAGTACTTC. Its protein is CAWGIETQYF.

The chain combines TRBV5-4 with TRBJ2-5; 9 nucleotides line up with TRBD1. CDR3 length: 16 residues. Per germline, CDR1 SGHNT and CDR2 YYREEE (reference sequence). Germline trimming cut 4 bases from V and 2 bases from J; bases unmatched to any gene: 9. This CDR3 is CASSRGQGGQQETQYF. CDR3 sequence (DNA): TGTGCCAGCAGCAGGGGACAGGGCGGCCAACAAGAGACCCAGTACTTC.

This clone has a single count. V usage is TRBV6-6 and J usage is TRBJ2-7; no firm D call. This CDR3 is 14 amino acids long. With 6 bases removed from V and 4 bases from J, the gap between germline ends came to 16 bases. Germline lookup yields CDR1 MNHNY and CDR2 SVGAGI (reference sequence). The CDR3: CASSQDRFPYEQYF. The CDR3 DNA reads TGTGCCAGCAGCCAAGATCGCTTCCCTTACGAGCAGTACTTC.

The genes are TRBV7-2 and TRBJ2-6; TRBD1 might be the D (5 bases). The CDR3 has 15 residues. CDR1 and CDR2 from the germline V gene are SGHTA and FQGNSA. The V and J ends lost 1 base and 4 bases respectively, with 8 bases between them. The CDR3 nucleotides are TGTGCCAGCAGCTTAGGCAGGGTCGGGGCCAACGTCCTGACTTTC. Protein product: CASSLGRVGANVLTF.

The chain employs TRBV6-1 and TRBJ2-5; D is ambiguous. The CDR3 is made up of 15 amino acids. CDR1 is MNHNS, CDR2 SASEGT, per germline. V lost 2 bases, J lost 1 base, and 11 bases lay in between. The CDR3 bases are TGTGCCAGCAGTGAAATGGATTGGAGCCAAGAGACCCAGTACTTC. Protein sequence: CASSEMDWSQETQYF.

This clone was detected only once. This chain links TRBV7-2 with TRBJ2-1; 14 nucleotides line up with TRBD2. CDR1 and CDR2 from the germline V gene are SGHTA and FQGNSA. CDR3 length: 17 amino acids. Trimming at V came to 5 bases and at J to 6 bases, leaving 9 bases not matched to a gene. In nucleotides, the CDR3 is TGTGCCAGCAGCCCCAGACTAGCGGGGGGGCGGGGCAATGAGCAGTTCTTC. Translation: CASSPRLAGGRGNEQFF.

The rearrangement uses TRBV6-5 and TRBJ2-3, with 7 nucleotides matching TRBD1. CDR3 size: 14 residues. V was pared by 4 bases and J by 4 bases, with 5 bases of the junction left unmatched. Looked up from germline, CDR1 is MNHEY and CDR2 is SVGAGI. CDR3 in DNA: TGTGCCAGCAGTTTGAGGGGGCTAGCAGATACGCAGTATTTT. This translates into CASSLRGLADTQYF.

The chain has TRBV6-1 and TRBJ2-7; 7 bases fit TRBD1. This CDR3 spans 16 amino acids. The germline CDR1 and CDR2 sequences are MNHNS and SASEGT. J gave up 6 bases and V 6 bases, and 17 bases lay outside the gene matches. In DNA, the CDR3 is TGTGCCAGCAGGGAATTTACAGGGGCTCCATCATCCGAGCAGTACTTC. This gives the protein CASREFTGAPSSEQYF.

This sequence joins TRBV18 and TRBJ2-7, with D perhaps assigned TRBD1 or TRBD2 (6 bases each). Trimming shortened V by 2 bases and J by 1 base, and 21 bases separated the two germline ends. The CDR3 totals 18 residues. Germline CDR1 and CDR2: KGHSH and LQKENI. The CDR3 region is CASSPTSPRGLRSYEQYF. The CDR3 coding sequence is TGTGCCAGCTCACCAACAAGTCCCCGGGGGCTCCGGTCCTACGAGCAGTACTTC.

The chain joins TRBV6-1 to TRBJ2-5, with unresolved D. This CDR3 is 11 amino acids long. Trimming left V 7 bases short and J 4 bases short, with 7 bases between. The germline V gene encodes CDR1 MNHNS and CDR2 SASEGT. CDR3 bases: TGTGCCAGCAAGGGTGTAGAGACCCAGTACTTC. Translation: CASKGVETQYF.

This chain's CDR3 is CASSIWGSGNTIYF. For the CDR3, the DNA is TGTGCCAGTAGTATTTGGGGCTCTGGAAACACCATATATTTT. This chain joins TRBV19 and TRBJ1-3; D is unclear. CDR3 length equals 14 residues. Between the trimmed V and J ends, which lost 3 bases and 0 bases, there was a span of 6 bases. CDR1 LNHDA and CDR2 SQIVND come from the germline V gene (reference sequence).

The chain couples TRBV6-4 to TRBJ2-3; D is undetermined. Trimming left V 0 bases short and J 2 bases short, with 12 bases between. Germline V gene data show CDR1 as MRHNA and CDR2 as SNTAGT. CDR3 size: 16 residues. The CDR3 is CASSDSIRSHTDTQYF. As DNA, the CDR3 is TGTGCCAGCAGTGACTCGATACGGAGCCACACAGATACGCAGTATTTT.